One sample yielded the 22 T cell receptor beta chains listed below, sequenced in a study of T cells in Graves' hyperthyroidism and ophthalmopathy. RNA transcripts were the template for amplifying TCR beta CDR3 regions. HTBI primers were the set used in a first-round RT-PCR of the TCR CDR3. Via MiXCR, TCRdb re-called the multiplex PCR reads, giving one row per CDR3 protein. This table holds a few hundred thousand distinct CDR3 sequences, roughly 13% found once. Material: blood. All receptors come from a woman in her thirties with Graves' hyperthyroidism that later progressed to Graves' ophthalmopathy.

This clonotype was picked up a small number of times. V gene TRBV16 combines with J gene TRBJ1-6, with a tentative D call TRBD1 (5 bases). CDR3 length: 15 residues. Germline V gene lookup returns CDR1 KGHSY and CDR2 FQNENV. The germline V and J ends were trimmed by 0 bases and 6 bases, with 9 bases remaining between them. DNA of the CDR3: TGTGCCAGCAGCCAATCAGGGGCTAGTAATTCACCCCTCCACTTT. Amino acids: CASSQSGASNSPLHF.

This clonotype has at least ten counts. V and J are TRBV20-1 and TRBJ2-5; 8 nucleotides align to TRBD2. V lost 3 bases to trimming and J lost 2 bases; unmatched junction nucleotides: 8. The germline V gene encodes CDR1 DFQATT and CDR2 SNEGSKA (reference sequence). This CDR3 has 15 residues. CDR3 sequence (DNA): TGCAGTGCTAGGAGGGGGGCTAGCGGGCAAGAGACCCAGTACTTC. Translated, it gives CSARRGASGQETQYF.

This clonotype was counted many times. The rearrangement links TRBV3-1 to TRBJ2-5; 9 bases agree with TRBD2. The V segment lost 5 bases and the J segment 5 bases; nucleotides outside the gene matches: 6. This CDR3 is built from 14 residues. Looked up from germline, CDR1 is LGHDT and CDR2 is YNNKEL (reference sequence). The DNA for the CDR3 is TGTGCCAGCAGCTTCGGACTAGCGCAGGAGACCCAGTACTTC. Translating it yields CASSFGLAQETQYF.

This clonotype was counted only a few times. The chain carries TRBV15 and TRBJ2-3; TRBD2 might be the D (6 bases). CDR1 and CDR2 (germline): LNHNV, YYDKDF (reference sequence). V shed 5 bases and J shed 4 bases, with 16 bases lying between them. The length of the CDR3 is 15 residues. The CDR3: CATSYSGSQADTQYF. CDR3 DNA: TGTGCCACCAGCTATTCCGGGAGCCAGGCAGATACGCAGTATTTT.

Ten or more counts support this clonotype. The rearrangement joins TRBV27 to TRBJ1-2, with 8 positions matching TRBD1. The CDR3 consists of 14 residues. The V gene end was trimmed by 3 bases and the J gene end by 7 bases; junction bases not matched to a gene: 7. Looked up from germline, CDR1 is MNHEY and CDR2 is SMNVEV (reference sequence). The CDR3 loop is CASSLVQGASGYTF. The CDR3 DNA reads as TGTGCCAGCAGTTTGGTCCAGGGGGCTAGTGGCTACACCTTC.

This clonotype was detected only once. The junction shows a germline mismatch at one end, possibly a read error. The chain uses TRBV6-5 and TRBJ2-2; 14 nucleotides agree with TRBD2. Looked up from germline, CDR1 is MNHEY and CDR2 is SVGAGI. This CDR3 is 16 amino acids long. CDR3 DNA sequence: TGTGCCAGCAGGTTGGGACTAGCGGGAGTGATCGGGGGGCTGTTTTTT. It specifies CASRLGLAGVIGGLFF.

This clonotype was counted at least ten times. The CDR3 bases are TGTGCCAGTAGTCGCGGACCCCAGGGGGACACTGAAGCTTTCTTT. Translating it yields CASSRGPQGDTEAFF. The rearrangement links TRBV19 to TRBJ1-1; 7 nucleotides match TRBD1. Germline V gives CDR1 LNHDA, CDR2 SQIVND (reference sequence). CDR3 size: 15 residues. V lost 5 bases to trimming and J lost 3 bases; unmatched junction nucleotides: 9.

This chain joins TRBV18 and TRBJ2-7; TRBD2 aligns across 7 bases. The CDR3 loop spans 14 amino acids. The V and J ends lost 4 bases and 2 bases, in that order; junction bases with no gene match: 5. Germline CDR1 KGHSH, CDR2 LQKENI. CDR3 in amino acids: CASSRGGVPYEQYF. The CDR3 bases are TGTGCCAGCTCACGGGGAGGGGTGCCCTACGAGCAGTACTTC.

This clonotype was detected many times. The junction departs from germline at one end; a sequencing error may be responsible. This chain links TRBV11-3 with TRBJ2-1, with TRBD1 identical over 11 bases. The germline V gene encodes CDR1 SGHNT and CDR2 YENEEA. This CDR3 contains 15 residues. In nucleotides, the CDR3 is TGTGCCAGCAGCCCGAGGACAGGGGGCTACGATGAGCAGTTCTTC. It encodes CASSPRTGGYDEQFF.

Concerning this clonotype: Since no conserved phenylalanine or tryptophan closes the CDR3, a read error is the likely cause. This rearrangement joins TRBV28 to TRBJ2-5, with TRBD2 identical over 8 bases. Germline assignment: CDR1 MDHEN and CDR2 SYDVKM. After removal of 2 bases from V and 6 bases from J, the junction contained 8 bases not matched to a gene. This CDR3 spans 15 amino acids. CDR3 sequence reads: CASSLRREVRKTQYL. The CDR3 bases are TGTGCCAGCAGTTTACGGCGGGAGGTTCGAAAGACCCAGTACCTC.

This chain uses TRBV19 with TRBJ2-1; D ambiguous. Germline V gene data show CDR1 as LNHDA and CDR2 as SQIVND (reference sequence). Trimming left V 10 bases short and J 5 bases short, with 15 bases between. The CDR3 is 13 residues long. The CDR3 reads CATRPFPHNEQFF. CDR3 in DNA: TGTGCCACCCGCCCCTTCCCACACAATGAGCAGTTCTTC.

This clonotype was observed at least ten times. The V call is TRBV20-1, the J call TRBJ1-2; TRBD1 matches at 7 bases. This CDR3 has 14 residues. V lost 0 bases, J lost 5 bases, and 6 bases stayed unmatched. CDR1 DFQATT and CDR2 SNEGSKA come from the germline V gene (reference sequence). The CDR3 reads CSARDSRTGYGYTF. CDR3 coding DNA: TGCAGTGCTAGAGATTCGCGGACAGGATATGGCTACACCTTC.

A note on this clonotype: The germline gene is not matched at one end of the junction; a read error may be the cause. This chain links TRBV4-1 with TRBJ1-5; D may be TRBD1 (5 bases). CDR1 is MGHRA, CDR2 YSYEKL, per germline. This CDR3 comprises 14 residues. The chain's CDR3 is CACSQWGGNQPQHF. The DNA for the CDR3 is TGCGCCTGCAGCCAATGGGGCGGCAATCAGCCCCAGCATTTT.

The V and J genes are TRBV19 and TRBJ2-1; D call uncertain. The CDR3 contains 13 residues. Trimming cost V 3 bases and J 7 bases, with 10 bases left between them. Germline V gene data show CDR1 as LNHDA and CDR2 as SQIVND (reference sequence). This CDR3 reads CASSMVLLNEQFF. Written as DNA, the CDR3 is TGTGCCAGTAGTATGGTACTCCTTAATGAGCAGTTCTTC.

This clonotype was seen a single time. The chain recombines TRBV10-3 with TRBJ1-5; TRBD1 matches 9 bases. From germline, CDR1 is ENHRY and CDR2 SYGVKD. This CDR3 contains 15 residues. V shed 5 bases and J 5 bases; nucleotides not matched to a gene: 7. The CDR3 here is CAISMGTGSDQPQHF. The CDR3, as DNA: TGTGCCATCAGTATGGGGACAGGGTCCGATCAGCCCCAGCATTTT.

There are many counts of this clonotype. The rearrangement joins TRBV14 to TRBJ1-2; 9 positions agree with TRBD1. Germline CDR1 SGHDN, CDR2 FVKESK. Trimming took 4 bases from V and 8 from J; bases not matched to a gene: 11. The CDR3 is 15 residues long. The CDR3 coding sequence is TGTGCCAGCAGCCCGGGACAGGGAAGTTGGGACGGCTACACCTTC. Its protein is CASSPGQGSWDGYTF.

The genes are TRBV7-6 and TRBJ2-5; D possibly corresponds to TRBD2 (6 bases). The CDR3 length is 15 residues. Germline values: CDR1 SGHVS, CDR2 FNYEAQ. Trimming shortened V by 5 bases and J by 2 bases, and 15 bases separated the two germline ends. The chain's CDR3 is CASSPSRLAQETQYF. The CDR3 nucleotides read TGTGCCAGCAGCCCATCCCGGCTAGCGCAAGAGACCCAGTACTTC.

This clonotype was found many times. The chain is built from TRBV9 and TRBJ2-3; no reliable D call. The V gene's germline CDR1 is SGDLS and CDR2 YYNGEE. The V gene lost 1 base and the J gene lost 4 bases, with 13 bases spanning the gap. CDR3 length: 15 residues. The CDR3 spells CASSVTISLPDTQYF. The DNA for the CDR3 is TGTGCCAGCAGCGTAACGATCTCACTCCCAGATACGCAGTATTTT.

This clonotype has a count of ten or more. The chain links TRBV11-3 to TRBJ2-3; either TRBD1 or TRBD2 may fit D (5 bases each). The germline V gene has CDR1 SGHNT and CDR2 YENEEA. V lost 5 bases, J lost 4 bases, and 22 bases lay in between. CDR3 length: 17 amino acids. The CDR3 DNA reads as TGTGCCAGCAGCAGATCAACCGGGGCCGTGGTGGCAGATACGCAGTATTTT. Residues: CASSRSTGAVVADTQYF.

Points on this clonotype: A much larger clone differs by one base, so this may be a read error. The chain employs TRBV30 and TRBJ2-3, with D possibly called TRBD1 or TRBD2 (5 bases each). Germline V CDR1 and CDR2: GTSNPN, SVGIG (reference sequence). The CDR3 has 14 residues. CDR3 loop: CACLFRGHTDTKYF. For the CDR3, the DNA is TGTGCCTGCCTGTTCCGGGGCCACACAGATACGAAGTATTTT.

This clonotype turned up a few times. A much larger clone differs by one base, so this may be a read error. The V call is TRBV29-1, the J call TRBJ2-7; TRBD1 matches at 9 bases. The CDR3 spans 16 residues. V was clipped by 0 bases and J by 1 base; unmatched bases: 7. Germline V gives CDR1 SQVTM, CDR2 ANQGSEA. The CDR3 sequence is CSVEDVGTGTSYEQYF. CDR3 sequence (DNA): TGCAGCGTTGAAGATGTCGGGACAGGGACATCCTACGAGCAGTACTTC.

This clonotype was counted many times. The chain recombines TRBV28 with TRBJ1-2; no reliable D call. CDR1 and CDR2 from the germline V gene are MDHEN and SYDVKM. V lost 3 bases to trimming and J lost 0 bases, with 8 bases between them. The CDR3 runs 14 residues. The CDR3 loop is CASSFLETNYGYTF. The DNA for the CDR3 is TGTGCCAGCAGTTTCCTCGAGACTAACTATGGCTACACCTTC.